The present T cell receptor (beta chain) was sequenced within a study of blood T cell repertoires in COVID-19. Study at large: Sources were T cells, B-cell-depleted T cells, or PBMCs; the material itself was cDNA or gDNA.

Cohort allocation depended upon clinical history that participants reported. Exposed enrollees had met someone with a PCR-confirmed or clinician-diagnosed COVID-19 case at some point within the 2 weeks before study entry. The ends were cut back, 4 bases at V and 7 bases at J, with 9 bases in the middle. This CDR3 is built from 11 residues. Germline assignment: CDR1 SGHDT and CDR2 YYEEEE. Authors' analysis steps: Cell counts per sample came from amplifying reference gene primers. Libraries were prepared by immunoSEQ multiplex PCR; TCRdb keeps only in-frame clonotypes and omits some of them. V and J calls and clone size are copied from that table; D and trimming were computed from the DNA. The data show 220,000 or so clones, with about 90% seen just once and less than 15% held by the top ten.

V is TRBV5-6 and J is TRBJ2-7, with unresolved D. This TCR came from a man younger than 45 who had been exposed to COVID-19. Sequenced input: PBMCs or T cells enriched from blood (not recorded which). CDR3 DNA sequence: TGTGCCAGCAGCCATGCCCGGGAGCAGTACTTC. Its protein product is CASSHAREQYF.